The 24 T cell receptor beta chains given below trace back to one sample, sequenced in a study of CD8 T cells in ankylosing spondylitis. A single record per CDR3 protein comes from TCRdb applying MiXCR to the 5' RACE reads. Here the sample spans roughly 190,000 distinct CDR3 sequences, roughly 13% being singletons. The sample consisted of blood, either unsorted or a sorted T cell fraction (not recorded which). Source of these receptors: a male donor with ankylosing spondylitis or in good health (not recorded which).

This clonotype turned up a few times. The J gene is TRBJ2-7, the V gene TRBV4-1; 7 bases match TRBD2. Germline CDR1 reads MGHRA; CDR2 reads YSYEKL. J lost 1 base, V lost 4 bases, and 10 bases had no gene match. This CDR3 is 16 amino acids long. CDR3 in amino acids: CASSLEKRDLSYEQYF. Written as DNA, the CDR3 is TGCGCCAGCAGCCTTGAAAAGCGGGACCTATCCTACGAGCAGTACTTC.

Many counts were recorded for this clonotype. V gene TRBV15 combines with J gene TRBJ2-7; the match to TRBD2 covers 7 bases. The germline CDR1 and CDR2 sequences are LNHNV and YYDKDF (reference sequence). The CDR3 is made up of 14 amino acids. The trim removed 5 bases at V and 4 bases at J, leaving 8 bases unmatched. CDR3 DNA: TGTGCCACCAGCTTGAGCGGGGCCGAGTACGAGCAGTACTTC. It yields the protein CATSLSGAEYEQYF.

This clonotype turned up a few times. The CDR3: CASSRTGGVGGYTF. CDR3 coding DNA: TGTGCCAGCAGCCGGACAGGGGGCGTAGGTGGCTACACCTTC. The chain carries TRBV3-1 and TRBJ1-2; 11 nucleotides align to TRBD1. This CDR3 has 14 amino acids. Germline V CDR1 and CDR2: LGHDT, YNNKEL (reference sequence). Unmatched junction bases numbered 5, after V lost 4 bases and J lost 7 bases.

This clonotype showed up many times. This sequence joins TRBV29-1 and TRBJ2-1; D gene unclear. This CDR3 is built from 11 residues. The germline gives CDR1 SQVTM, CDR2 ANQGSEA. V was shortened by 8 bases and J by 3 bases, with 8 bases between the two germline ends. The CDR3 coding sequence is TGCAGCATAGGCGGCTACAATGAGCAGTTCTTC. Translated, it gives CSIGGYNEQFF.

The table lists this clonotype with many counts. The chain uses TRBV20-1 and TRBJ2-7; D is unclear. The length of the CDR3 is 14 residues. V was pared by 0 bases and J by 0 bases, with 9 bases between. The germline V gene encodes CDR1 DFQATT and CDR2 SNEGSKA (reference sequence). This CDR3 is CSARDGRVSYEQYF. CDR3 nucleotides: TGCAGTGCTAGAGATGGACGGGTCTCCTACGAGCAGTACTTC.

This chain uses TRBV6-1 with TRBJ2-7; D is possibly TRBD2 (7 bases). Germline CDR1 MNHNS, CDR2 SASEGT. CDR3 length: 15 residues. V dropped 6 bases and J dropped 3 bases, with 18 bases sitting between them. DNA of the CDR3: TGTGCCAGCAGGGGCGGGGGCAACCGGCACTACGAGCAGTACTTC. Protein product: CASRGGGNRHYEQYF.

This clonotype was picked up many times. The V and J genes are TRBV10-3 and TRBJ2-1; 8 positions agree with TRBD1. The CDR3 length is 16 residues. CDR1 is ENHRY, CDR2 SYGVKD, per germline. Germline trimming cut 2 bases from V and 7 bases from J; bases unmatched to any gene: 10. CDR3 sequence reads: CAISEIDRGRENEQFF. In DNA form, the CDR3 reads TGTGCCATCAGTGAGATCGACAGGGGAAGGGAGAATGAGCAGTTCTTC.

Worth noting for this clonotype: One end of the junction does not line up with germline, which may come from a read error. V and J are TRBV5-6 and TRBJ2-4, with D possibly matching TRBD1 (6 bases). Germline V gene lookup returns CDR1 SGHDT and CDR2 YYEEEE. This CDR3 is 16 amino acids long. The CDR3 loop reads CTSSSRQAPSGDIQYF. As DNA, the CDR3 is TGTACCAGCAGCTCAAGACAGGCTCCCTCAGGGGACATTCAGTACTTC.

This chain joins TRBV25-1 and TRBJ1-1; D possibly corresponds to TRBD1 (6 bases). The CDR3 consists of 14 residues. V was cut by 3 bases and J by 6 bases, with 14 bases left in between. The germline V gene has CDR1 MGHDK and CDR2 SYGVNS. CDR3 sequence: CASSEIGGVAEAFF. The DNA for the CDR3 is TGTGCCAGCAGTGAGATAGGGGGGGTAGCTGAAGCTTTCTTT.

The rearrangement links TRBV9 to TRBJ2-7; D possibly uses TRBD1 or TRBD2 (5 bases each). V was clipped by 4 bases and J by 2 bases, with 16 bases between them. The CDR3 is made up of 15 amino acids. Germline CDR1 is SGDLS and CDR2 is YYNGEE. The DNA for the CDR3 is TGTGCCAGCAGCCCCTCGGGGCACCGGCCCTACGAGCAGTACTTC. Its translation is CASSPSGHRPYEQYF.

This clonotype was counted a few times. The genes are TRBV25-1 and TRBJ1-2, with TRBD1 as a possible D gene (5 bases). V was pared by 5 bases and J by 6 bases, with 19 bases between. Germline CDR1 MGHDK, CDR2 SYGVNS. The CDR3 is made up of 15 amino acids. The CDR3 sequence is CASSSREGAADGYTF. CDR3 nucleotide sequence: TGTGCCAGCAGTTCCCGGGAAGGGGCTGCGGATGGCTACACCTTC.

This clonotype has more than one count but fewer than ten. The V call is TRBV29-1, the J call TRBJ2-1, with 10 bases identical to TRBD1. Germline V gene lookup returns CDR1 SQVTM and CDR2 ANQGSEA. The CDR3 runs to 13 residues. The CDR3 sequence: CRAGTGAISEQFF. The CDR3 nucleotides are TGCAGAGCCGGGACAGGGGCAATCAGTGAGCAGTTCTTC.

The chain is built from TRBV20-1 and TRBJ2-2; 10 bases map to TRBD2. The V and J ends lost 6 bases and 3 bases, in that order; junction bases with no gene match: 13. Germline CDR1 DFQATT, CDR2 SNEGSKA (reference sequence). This CDR3 has 17 amino acids. For the CDR3, the DNA is TGCAGTGCCGAGAACGAGCGGGAGGGCCTTTACACCGGGGAGCTGTTTTTT. Amino acid sequence: CSAENEREGLYTGELFF.

This chain links TRBV27 with TRBJ1-2, with a tentative D call TRBD1 (5 bases). The CDR3 has 13 residues. Per germline, CDR1 MNHEY and CDR2 SMNVEV (reference sequence). Trimming took 0 bases from V and 5 from J, leaving 7 bases between them. CDR3 region: CASSLSSGYGYTF. CDR3 in DNA: TGTGCCAGCAGTTTATCGTCAGGGTATGGCTACACCTTC.

The chain carries TRBV24-1 and TRBJ1-5; unclear D gene. The CDR3 extends over 13 amino acids. Germline V gene lookup returns CDR1 KGHDR and CDR2 SFDVKD. The V gene lost 4 bases and the J gene lost 6 bases, with 9 bases spanning the gap. The CDR3 reads CATSDLPRQPQHF. CDR3 nucleotides: TGTGCCACCAGTGACCTCCCCCGTCAGCCCCAGCATTTT.

The sample holds a few counts of this clonotype. This chain connects TRBV19 to TRBJ2-7; D not resolved. The CDR3 is 15 amino acids. Germline assignment: CDR1 LNHDA and CDR2 SQIVND (reference sequence). V was trimmed by 0 bases and J by 3 bases, leaving 12 bases between them. CDR3 loop: CASSIDSNRNYEQYF. The CDR3 coding sequence is TGTGCCAGTAGTATAGATTCCAACCGAAACTACGAGCAGTACTTC.

This clonotype was observed many times. This chain uses TRBV12-3 or TRBV12-4 with TRBJ2-3; 10 bases are shared with TRBD2. This CDR3 spans 15 amino acids. V lost 3 bases and J lost 0; bases outside the gene matches: 0. The CDR3 reads CASSFSGRSTDTQYF. CDR3 in DNA: TGTGCCAGCAGTTTTAGCGGGAGGAGCACAGATACGCAGTATTTT.

At least ten counts were recorded for this clonotype. The chain carries TRBV5-1 and TRBJ2-4; TRBD1 matches at 9 bases. The CDR3 extends over 14 amino acids. CDR1 is SGHRS, CDR2 YFSETQ, per germline. The trim removed 4 bases at V and 8 bases at J, leaving 7 bases unmatched. The CDR3 loop reads CASSPGTGQDIQYF. For the CDR3, the DNA is TGCGCCAGCAGCCCTGGGACAGGGCAGGACATTCAGTACTTC.

The V and J genes are TRBV2 and TRBJ2-4; D is ambiguous. V was clipped by 6 bases and J by 1 base, with 10 bases between them. Looked up from germline, CDR1 is SNHLY and CDR2 is FYNNEI. The CDR3 sequence is 14 residues long. CDR3 region: CASSDGEAKNIQYF. The CDR3, as DNA: TGTGCCAGCAGCGACGGTGAGGCCAAAAACATTCAGTACTTC.

V and J are TRBV12-3 or TRBV12-4 and TRBJ1-2; 12 positions match TRBD1. J was trimmed by 4 bases and V by 1 base; bases with no gene match: 4. The CDR3 covers 16 residues. The CDR3 nucleotides are TGTGCCAGCAGTTTAGGCGGGACAGGGGGCGTCTATGGCTACACCTTC. This translates into CASSLGGTGGVYGYTF.

V usage is TRBV18 and J usage is TRBJ2-5; 8 nucleotides line up with TRBD2. This CDR3 comprises 15 residues. Germline values: CDR1 KGHSH, CDR2 LQKENI. V lost 2 bases, J lost 3 bases, and 5 bases stayed unmatched. The CDR3 loop reads CASSPISAGEETQYF. Written as DNA, the CDR3 is TGTGCCAGCTCACCAATCTCAGCGGGGGAAGAGACCCAGTACTTC.

This chain uses TRBV20-1 with TRBJ2-3; TRBD2 is a possible D gene (5 bases). The germline gives CDR1 DFQATT, CDR2 SNEGSKA (reference sequence). The CDR3 length is 15 residues. Trimming removed 3 bases from V and 3 bases from J, with 16 bases in between. In DNA form, the CDR3 reads TGCAGTGCTAGGTCCACACGGGAAACGACAGATACGCAGTATTTT. Its translation is CSARSTRETTDTQYF.

This clonotype was observed a few times. V is TRBV5-1 and J is TRBJ2-1, with no clear D. CDR3 length: 15 residues. With 2 bases removed from V and 6 bases from J, the gap between germline ends came to 15 bases. Germline-derived CDR1 and CDR2 are SGHRS and YFSETQ. CDR3 loop: CASSLSIRVGNEQFF. In DNA, the CDR3 is TGCGCCAGCAGCTTATCTATCCGGGTCGGCAATGAGCAGTTCTTC. The full variable domain, completed using reference TRBV5-1 and TRBJ2-1, is KAGVTQTPRYLIKTRGQQVTLSCSPISGHRSVSWYQQTPGQGLQFLFEYFSETQRNKGNFPGRFSGRQFSNSRSEMNVSTLELGDSALYLCASSLSIRVGNEQFFGPGTRLTVL.

On this clonotype itself: The junction differs from germline at one of its ends, possibly a read error. The rearrangement uses TRBV15 and TRBJ2-3; D is possibly TRBD2 (6 bases). Per the germline V gene, CDR1 is LNHNV and CDR2 is YYDKDF (reference sequence). The CDR3 contains 15 residues. Written as DNA, the CDR3 is TGTGCCTCCAGCAGAGATCGCGGGACCACAGATACGCAGTATTTT. Amino acid sequence: CASSRDRGTTDTQYF.